This T cell receptor (beta chain) originates from a study of blood T cell repertoires in COVID-19. Original data processing: Amplification with reference gene primers provided the estimates of nucleated cell counts. Some clones are missing from TCRdb's copy, which holds only in-frame ones; the method was immunoSEQ multiplex PCR. V and J calls and clone size are copied from that table; D and trimming were computed from the DNA. The sample has 62,000 or so clones; approximately 89% are singletons. This clone was recorded once. What was sequenced was peripheral blood. The TCR comes from a man aged 45-65 years with active COVID-19.

CDR3 DNA: TGTGCCAGCAGCTTAGGCCTGGGCGGGGATGGCTACACCTTC. Amino acid sequence: CASSLGLGGDGYTF. The chain joins TRBV7-8 to TRBJ1-2; D remains unclear. The CDR3 spans 14 residues. V lost 1 base, J lost 6 bases, and 12 bases lay in between. Germline CDR1 and CDR2: SGHVS and FQNEAQ.